This T cell receptor (beta chain) derives from a study of tumor and adjacent non-tumor tissue in lung cancer. Across the study: Patients were aged roughly 30 to 76, nine to eleven men and about 5 women, stage I to III.

No cell sorting was done before RNA was extracted from the tissue. This clonotype came up once. The library came from three nested PCR rounds adapted from ARM-PCR protocols. TCRdb passed the multiplex PCR reads through MiXCR, listing each CDR3 protein once. The sample lists 220,000 or so distinct CDR3 sequences, about two thirds occurring once. CDR3 length: 16 amino acids. The clonotype originates from a man aged 60 to 69 with non-small cell lung cancer. Specimen: lung tumor tissue. The chain joins TRBV21-1 to TRBJ2-7; whether TRBD1, the table's D call, matches the DNA was not checked. TRBV21-1 is a pseudogene. The CDR3 nucleotides are TGTGCCAGCAGCTTCAATCAGGGACGAATCTCCTACGAGCAGTACTTC. Amino acids: CASSFNQGRISYEQYF.